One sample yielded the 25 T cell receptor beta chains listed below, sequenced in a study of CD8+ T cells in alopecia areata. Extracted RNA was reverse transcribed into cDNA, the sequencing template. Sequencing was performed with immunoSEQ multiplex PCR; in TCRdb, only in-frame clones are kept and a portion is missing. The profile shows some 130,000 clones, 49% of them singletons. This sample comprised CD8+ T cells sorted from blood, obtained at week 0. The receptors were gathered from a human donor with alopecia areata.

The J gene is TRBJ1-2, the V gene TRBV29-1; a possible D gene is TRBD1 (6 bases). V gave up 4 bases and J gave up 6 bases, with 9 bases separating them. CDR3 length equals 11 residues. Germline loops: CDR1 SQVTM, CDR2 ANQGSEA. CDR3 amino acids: CSVGGADGYTF. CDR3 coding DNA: TGCAGCGTTGGGGGGGCGGATGGCTACACCTTC.

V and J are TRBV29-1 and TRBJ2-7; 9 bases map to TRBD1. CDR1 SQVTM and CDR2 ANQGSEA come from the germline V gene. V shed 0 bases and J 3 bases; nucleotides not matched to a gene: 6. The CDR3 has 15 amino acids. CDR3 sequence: CSVEDQSGQGYEQYF. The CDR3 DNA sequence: TGCAGCGTTGAAGACCAGTCGGGACAGGGCTACGAGCAGTACTTC.

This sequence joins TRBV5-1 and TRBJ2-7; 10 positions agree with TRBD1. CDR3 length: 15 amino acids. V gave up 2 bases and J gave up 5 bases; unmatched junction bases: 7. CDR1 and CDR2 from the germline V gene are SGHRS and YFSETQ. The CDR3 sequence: CASSFAGTGDDEQYF. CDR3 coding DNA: TGCGCCAGCAGCTTCGCCGGGACAGGGGATGACGAGCAGTACTTC.

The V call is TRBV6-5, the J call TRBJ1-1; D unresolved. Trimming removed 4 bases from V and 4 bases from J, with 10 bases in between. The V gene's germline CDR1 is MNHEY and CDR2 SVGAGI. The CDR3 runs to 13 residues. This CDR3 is CASSFQLGTEAFF. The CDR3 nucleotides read TGTGCCAGCAGTTTCCAGCTTGGCACTGAAGCTTTCTTT.

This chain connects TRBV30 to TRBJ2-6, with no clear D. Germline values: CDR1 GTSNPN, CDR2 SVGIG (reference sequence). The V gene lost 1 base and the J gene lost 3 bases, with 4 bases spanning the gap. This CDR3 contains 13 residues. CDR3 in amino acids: CAWSGVGANVLTF. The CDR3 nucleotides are TGTGCCTGGAGTGGGGTTGGGGCCAACGTCCTGACTTTC.

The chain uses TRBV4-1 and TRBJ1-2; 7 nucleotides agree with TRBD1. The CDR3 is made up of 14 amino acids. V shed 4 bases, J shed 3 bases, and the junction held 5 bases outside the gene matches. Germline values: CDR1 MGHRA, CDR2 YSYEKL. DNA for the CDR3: TGCGCCAGCAGCCTCCGGGACAGCCACTATGGCTACACCTTC. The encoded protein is CASSLRDSHYGYTF.

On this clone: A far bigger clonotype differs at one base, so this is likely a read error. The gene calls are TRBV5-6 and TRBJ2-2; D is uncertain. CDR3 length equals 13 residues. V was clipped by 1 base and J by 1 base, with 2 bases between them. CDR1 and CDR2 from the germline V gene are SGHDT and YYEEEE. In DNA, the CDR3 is TGTGCCAGCAGCTTGCAGAACACCGGGGAGCTGTTTTTT. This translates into CASSLQNTGELFF.

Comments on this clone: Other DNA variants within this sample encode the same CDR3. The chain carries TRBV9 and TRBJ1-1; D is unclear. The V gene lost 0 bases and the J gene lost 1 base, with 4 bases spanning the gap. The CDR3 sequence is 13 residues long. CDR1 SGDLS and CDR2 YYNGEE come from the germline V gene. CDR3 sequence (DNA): TGTGCCAGCAGCGTAGGATCGAACACTGAAGCTTTCTTT. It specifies CASSVGSNTEAFF.

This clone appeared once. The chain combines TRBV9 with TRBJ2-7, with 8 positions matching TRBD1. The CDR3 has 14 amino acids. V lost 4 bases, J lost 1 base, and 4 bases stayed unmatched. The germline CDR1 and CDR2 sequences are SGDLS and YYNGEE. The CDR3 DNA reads TGTGCCAGCAGCCCACGGACAGGGTCCTACGAGCAGTACTTC. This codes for CASSPRTGSYEQYF. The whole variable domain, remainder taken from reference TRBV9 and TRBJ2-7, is DSGVTQTPKHLITATGQRVTLRCSPRSGDLSVYWYQQSLDQGLQFLIQYYNGEERAKGNILERFSAQQFPDLHSELNLSSLELGDSALYFCASSPRTGSYEQYFGPGTRLTVT.

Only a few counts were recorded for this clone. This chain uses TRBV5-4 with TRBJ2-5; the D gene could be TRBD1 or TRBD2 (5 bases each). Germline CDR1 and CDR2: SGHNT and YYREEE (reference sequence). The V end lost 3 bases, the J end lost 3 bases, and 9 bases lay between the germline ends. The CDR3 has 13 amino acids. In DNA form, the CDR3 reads TGTGCCAGCAGCTGGGACCGAGAAGAGACCCAGTACTTC. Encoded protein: CASSWDREETQYF.

The CDR3 DNA reads as TGCGCCAGCAGCCATGGATTCGGGGCCCGGGGCGAAAAACTGTTTTTT. Translated, it gives CASSHGFGARGEKLFF. The gene calls are TRBV4-3 and TRBJ1-4, with D perhaps TRBD1 (5 bases). The CDR3 is 16 amino acids. V dropped 3 bases and J dropped 8 bases, with 19 bases sitting between them. The germline V gene has CDR1 LGHNA and CDR2 YSLEER.

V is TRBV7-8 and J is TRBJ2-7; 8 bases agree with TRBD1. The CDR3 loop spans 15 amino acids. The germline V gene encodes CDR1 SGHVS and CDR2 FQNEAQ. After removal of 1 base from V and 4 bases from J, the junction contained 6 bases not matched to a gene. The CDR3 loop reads CASSLGSGGGYEQYF. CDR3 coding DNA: TGTGCCAGCAGCTTAGGGTCAGGGGGCGGGTACGAGCAGTACTTC.

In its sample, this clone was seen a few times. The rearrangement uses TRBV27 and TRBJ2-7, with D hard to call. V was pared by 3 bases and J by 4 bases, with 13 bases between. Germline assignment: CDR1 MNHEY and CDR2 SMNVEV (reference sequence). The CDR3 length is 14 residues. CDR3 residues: CASSLALKSYEQYF. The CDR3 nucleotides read TGTGCCAGCAGTTTGGCCCTTAAGTCTTACGAGCAGTACTTC.

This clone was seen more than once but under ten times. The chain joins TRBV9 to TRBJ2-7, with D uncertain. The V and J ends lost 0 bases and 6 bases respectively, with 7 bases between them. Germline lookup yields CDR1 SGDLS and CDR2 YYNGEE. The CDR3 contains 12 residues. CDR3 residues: CASSVGTSEQYF. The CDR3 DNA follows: TGTGCCAGCAGCGTAGGAACATCCGAGCAGTACTTC.

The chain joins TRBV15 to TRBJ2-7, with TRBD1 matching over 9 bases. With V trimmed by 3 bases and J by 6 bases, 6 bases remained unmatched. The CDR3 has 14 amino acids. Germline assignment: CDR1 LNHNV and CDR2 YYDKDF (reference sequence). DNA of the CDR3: TGTGCCACCAGCAGTGCGGGACAGGGCGGCGAGCAGTACTTC. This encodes CATSSAGQGGEQYF. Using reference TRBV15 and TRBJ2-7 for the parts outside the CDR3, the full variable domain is DAMVIQNPRYQVTQFGKPVTLSCSQTLNHNVMYWYQQKSSQAPKLLFHYYDKDFNNEADTPDNFQSRRPNTSFCFLDIRSPGLGDTAMYLCATSSAGQGGEQYFGPGTRLTVT.

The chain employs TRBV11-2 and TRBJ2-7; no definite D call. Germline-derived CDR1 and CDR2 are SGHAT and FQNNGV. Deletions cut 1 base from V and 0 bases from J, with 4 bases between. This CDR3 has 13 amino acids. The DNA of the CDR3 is TGTGCCAGCAGCTTAGGGGGCTCCTACGAGCAGTACTTC. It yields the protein CASSLGGSYEQYF.

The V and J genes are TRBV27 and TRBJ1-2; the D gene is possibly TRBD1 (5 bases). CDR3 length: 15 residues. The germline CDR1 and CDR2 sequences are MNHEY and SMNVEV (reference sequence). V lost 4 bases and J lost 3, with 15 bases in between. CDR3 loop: CASSSSGFPDYGYTF. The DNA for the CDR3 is TGTGCCAGCAGTTCATCAGGGTTCCCGGACTATGGCTACACCTTC.

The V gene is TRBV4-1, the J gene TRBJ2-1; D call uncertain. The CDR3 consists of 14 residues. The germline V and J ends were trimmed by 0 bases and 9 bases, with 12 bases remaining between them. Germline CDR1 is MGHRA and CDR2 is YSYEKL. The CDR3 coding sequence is TGCGCCAGCAGCCAAGATCCCCGTTCGGGTGAGCAGTTCTTC. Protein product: CASSQDPRSGEQFF.

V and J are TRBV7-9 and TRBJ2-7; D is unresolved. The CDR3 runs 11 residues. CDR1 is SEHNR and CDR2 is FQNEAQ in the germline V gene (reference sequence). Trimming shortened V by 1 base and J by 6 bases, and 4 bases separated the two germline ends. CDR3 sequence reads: CASSLESEQYF. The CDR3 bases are TGTGCCAGCAGCTTAGAGAGCGAGCAGTACTTC.

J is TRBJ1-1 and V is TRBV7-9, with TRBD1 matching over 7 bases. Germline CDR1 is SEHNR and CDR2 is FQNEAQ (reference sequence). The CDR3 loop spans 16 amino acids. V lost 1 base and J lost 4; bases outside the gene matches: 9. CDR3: CASSLGFAGGFTEAFF. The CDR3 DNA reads TGTGCCAGCAGCTTAGGGTTCGCAGGGGGATTCACTGAAGCTTTCTTT.

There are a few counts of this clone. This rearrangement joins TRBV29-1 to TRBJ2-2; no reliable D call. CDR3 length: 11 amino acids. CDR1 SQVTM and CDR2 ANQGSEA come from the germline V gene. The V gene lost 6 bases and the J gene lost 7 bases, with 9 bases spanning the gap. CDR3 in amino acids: CSVAEVGELFF. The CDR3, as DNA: TGCAGCGTGGCGGAAGTCGGGGAGCTGTTTTTT.

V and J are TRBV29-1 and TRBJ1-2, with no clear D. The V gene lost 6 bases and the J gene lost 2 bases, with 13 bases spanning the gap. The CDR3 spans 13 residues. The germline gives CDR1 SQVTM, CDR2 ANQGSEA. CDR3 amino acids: CSVWADGNYGYTF. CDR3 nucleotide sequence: TGCAGCGTGTGGGCGGACGGAAACTATGGCTACACCTTC.

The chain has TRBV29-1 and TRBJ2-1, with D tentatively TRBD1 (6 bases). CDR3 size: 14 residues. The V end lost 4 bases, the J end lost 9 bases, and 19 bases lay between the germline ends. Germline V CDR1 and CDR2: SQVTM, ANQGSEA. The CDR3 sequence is CSVVYRVRIGEQFF. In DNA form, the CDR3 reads TGCAGCGTTGTCTACAGGGTCCGTATAGGTGAGCAGTTCTTC.

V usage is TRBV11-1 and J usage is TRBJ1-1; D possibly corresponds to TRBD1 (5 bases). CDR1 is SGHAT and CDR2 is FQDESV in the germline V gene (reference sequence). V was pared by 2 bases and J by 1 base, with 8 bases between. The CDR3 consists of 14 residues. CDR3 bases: TGTGCCAGCAGCTTACTGGGGGGGAACACTGAAGCTTTCTTT. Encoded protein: CASSLLGGNTEAFF.

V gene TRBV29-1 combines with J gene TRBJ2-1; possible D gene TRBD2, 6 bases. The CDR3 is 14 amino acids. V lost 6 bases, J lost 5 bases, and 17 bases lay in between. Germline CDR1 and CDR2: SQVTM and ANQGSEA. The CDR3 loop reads CSVMGLPNNNEQFF. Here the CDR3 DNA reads TGCAGCGTGATGGGACTCCCTAACAACAATGAGCAGTTCTTC.